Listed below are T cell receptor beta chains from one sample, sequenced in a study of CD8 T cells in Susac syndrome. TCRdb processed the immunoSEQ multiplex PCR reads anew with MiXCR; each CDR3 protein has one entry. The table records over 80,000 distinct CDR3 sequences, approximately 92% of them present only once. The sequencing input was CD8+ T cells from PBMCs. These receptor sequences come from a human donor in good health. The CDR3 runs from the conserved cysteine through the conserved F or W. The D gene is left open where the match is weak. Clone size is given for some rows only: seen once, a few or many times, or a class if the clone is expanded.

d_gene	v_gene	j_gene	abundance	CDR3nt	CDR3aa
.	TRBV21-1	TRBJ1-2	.	TGTGCCAGCAGCAGGTCCGGAGGGTACACCTTC	CASSRSGGYTF
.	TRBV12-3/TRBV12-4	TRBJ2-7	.	TGTGCCAGCAGTTTAAATCGGGGCAACGAGCAGTACTTC	CASSLNRGNEQYF
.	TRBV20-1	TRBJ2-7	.	TGCAGTGCTAGAGATAGGACGTATCCTTATTACGAGCAGTACTTC	CSARDRTYPYYEQYF
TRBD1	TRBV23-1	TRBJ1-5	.	TGCGCCAGCAGTCAAGTACCACTTTCCCCGGGACAGGGTCATCAGCCCCAGCATTTT	CASSQVPLSPGQGHQPQHF
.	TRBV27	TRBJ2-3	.	TGTGCCAGCAGTTTTGGGGGGAAAGATACGCAGTATTTT	CASSFGGKDTQYF
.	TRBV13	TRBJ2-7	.	TGTGCCAGCAGCTTAGCTTCGGCAGCCCCCTCCTACGAGCAGTACTTC	CASSLASAAPSYEQYF
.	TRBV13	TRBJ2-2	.	TGTGCCAGCAGCATAGGGCAGGGTGCCGCCGGGGAGCTGTTTTTT	CASSIGQGAAGELFF
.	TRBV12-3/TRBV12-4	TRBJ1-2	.	TGTGCCAGCAGTACGGAACGCCGTTATGGCTACACCTTC	CASSTERRYGYTF
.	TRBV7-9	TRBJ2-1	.	TGTGCCAGCAGCGACGGGGCCAGGGCGCAGTTCTTC	CASSDGARAQFF
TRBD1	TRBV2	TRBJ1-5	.	TGTGCCAGCAGCAACAGGGGATTTGGGCATCAGCCCCAGCATTTT	CASSNRGFGHQPQHF
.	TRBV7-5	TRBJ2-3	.	.	CISVPGTSGVPQYF
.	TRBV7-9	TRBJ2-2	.	TGTGCCAGCAGCTGGCTGAGGACCATACCTGAGAACACCGGGGAGCTGTTTTTT	CASSWLRTIPENTGELFF
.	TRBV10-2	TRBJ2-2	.	TGCGCCAGCAGTGAGTTTGCCCAATCCGGGGAGCTGTTTTTT	CASSEFAQSGELFF
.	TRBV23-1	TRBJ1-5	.	TGCGCCAGCAGTCAATCCGAACAGAGCAATCAGCCCCAGCATTTT	CASSQSEQSNQPQHF
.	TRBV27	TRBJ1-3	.	TGTGCCAGCAGTTTTTCGGGGAACTCTGGAAACACCATATATTTT	CASSFSGNSGNTIYF
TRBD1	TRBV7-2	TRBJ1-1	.	TGTGCCAGCAGCCCAGGACAGGGGTTCGGAGCTTTCTTT	CASSPGQGFGAFF
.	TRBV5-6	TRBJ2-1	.	TGTGCCAGCAGCTTGGGCTCGGGGGACAATGAGCAGTTCTTC	CASSLGSGDNEQFF
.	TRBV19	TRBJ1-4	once	TGTGCCACCGGCGGGGGGGCTGCAACTAATGAAAAACTGTTTTTT	CATGGGAATNEKLFF